Each of the 10 T cell receptor beta chains below was sequenced from the same sample in a study of T cells expressing NK-cell markers. TCRdb reworked the 5' RACE reads into one entry per CDR3 protein, no DNA. Across about 260,000 distinct CDR3 sequences, the top ten clones capture 4% to 4.5% of the sample. The sequenced sample was blood T cells: a sorted CD56 or NKG2C T cell subset, CD4+ or CD8+ T cells, or bulk PBMC T cells (not recorded which). The receptors shown here come from a woman between 18 and 75 years old in good health.

The chain recombines TRBV7-3 with TRBJ1-1. The germline V gene has CDR1 SGHTA and CDR2 FQGTGA. The CDR3 extends over 13 amino acids. CDR3 region: CASSSTGSTEAFF. Combining the CDR3 with reference TRBV7-3 and TRBJ1-1 gives the whole variable domain GAGVSQTPSNKVTEKGKYVELRCDPISGHTALYWYRQSLGQGPEFLIYFQGTGAADDSGLPNDRFFAVRPEGSVSTLKIQRTERGDSAVYLCASSSTGSTEAFFGQGTRLTVV.

The CDR3 loop is CATSGGLTSGNYEQYF. The rearrangement uses TRBV28 and TRBJ2-7; TCRdb indicates TRBD2, and absent DNA this call remains unverified. The CDR3 has 16 residues. Germline-derived CDR1 and CDR2 are MDHEN and SYDVKM.

The rearrangement links TRBV9 to TRBJ1-1. The CDR3 covers 14 residues. CDR1 SGDLS and CDR2 YYNGEE come from the germline V gene. The CDR3 is CASSVAGGNTEAFF.

This chain uses TRBV5-1 with TRBJ2-5. The germline V gene has CDR1 SGHRS and CDR2 YFSETQ. CDR3 length equals 13 residues. The CDR3 reads CASSFPSQETQYF.

This chain connects TRBV29-1 to TRBJ2-5; the D call of TRBD2 rests on TCRdb alone, since no DNA is present to check it. This CDR3 is built from 13 residues. Germline-derived CDR1 and CDR2 are SQVTM and ANQGSEA. The CDR3 loop reads CSANILAGETQYF. The full variable domain, rest sourced from reference TRBV29-1 and TRBJ2-5, is SAVISQKPSRDICQRGTSLTIQCQVDSQVTMMFWYRQQPGQSLTLIATANQGSEATYESGFVIDKFPISRPNLTFSTLTVSNMSPEDSSIYLCSANILAGETQYFGPGTRLLVL.

The CDR3 loop reads CAWTWASWGFGELFF. The V call is TRBV30, the J call TRBJ2-2. The CDR3 loop spans 15 amino acids. Germline V gene sequence: CDR1 GTSNPN, CDR2 SVGIG (reference sequence).

The genes are TRBV20-1 and TRBJ1-6; without DNA, the TCRdb call of TRBD1 cannot be checked. Germline V lookup: CDR1 DFQATT, CDR2 SNEGSKA (reference sequence). The CDR3 spans 14 residues. The CDR3 here is CSARVGVGDSPLHF.

The CDR3 loop reads CASSLATGTGYNEQYF. The chain links TRBV7-2 to TRBJ2-7; the D call from TCRdb, TRBD1, cannot be confirmed without DNA. The CDR3 extends over 16 amino acids. Germline V gene lookup returns CDR1 SGHTA and CDR2 FQGNSA.

The V gene is TRBV7-2, the J gene TRBJ2-7; the D gene TCRdb calls, TRBD1, cannot be checked with no DNA. This CDR3 contains 14 residues. The germline V gene has CDR1 SGHTA and CDR2 FQGNSA. The CDR3 protein is CASSQGGQGGEQYF. Full variable domain (outside the CDR3, taken from reference TRBV7-2 and TRBJ2-7): GAGVSQSPSNKVTEKGKDVELRCDPISGHTALYWYRQSLGQGLEFLIYFQGNSAPDKSGLPSDRFSAERTGGSVSTLTIQRTQQEDSAVYLCASSQGGQGGEQYFGPGTRLTVT.

V is TRBV4-3 and J is TRBJ2-1; TCRdb's assignment of TRBD1 cannot be checked, as there is no DNA. CDR3 length: 17 residues. Germline V gives CDR1 LGHNA, CDR2 YSLEER. CDR3 amino acids: CASSPMGRDRRYNEQFF.